Given below is one T cell receptor beta chain in context. This clone was observed a few times. This clone's antigen is unknown. Base quality data are lacking; no much larger clone is found one base away. There are 13 amino acids in the CDR3, from cysteine to phenylalanine inclusive. Only CDR3 DNA is held: 39 bases, read in frame from base 1. The germline V gene gives CDR1 as SGHVT and CDR2 as SQSDAQ. V and J lose 1 base and 4 bases, and a span of 7 bases separates them. At diagnosis, peripheral blood, uninvolved tumor-adjacent lung and tumor were collected and were preserved as a mix of fresh-frozen and FFPE material. This sample is drawn from a study of T cells in localized non-small cell lung cancer (dated by TCRdb to 2020 to 2022). Study-wide context: Comparing tumors with uninvolved tumor-adjacent lungs, the study looked at the T cell repertoires of 236 patients with early-stage NSCLC. A mean age of approximately 70 years was recorded for the NSCLC patients, of whom 120 to 150 were male and over 100 were female. The cohort consisted of approximately 240 treatment-naive NSCLC patients whose localized lung tumors had been resected.

The full study reports these points: Longer overall survival was associated with higher T cell density in blood, whereas shorter survival was associated with higher clonality in adjacent lung. Uninvolved tumor-adjacent lung showed the highest T cell clonality, higher than tumor, which suggests more focused antigenic responses in the adjacent lung. Because the study design was exploratory, TCR variables were selected using unadjusted p-values without false-discovery rate correction. Because multi-region tumor sequencing was not done, intratumor heterogeneity could not be ruled out. Of the top 100 tumor clones, a median of roughly 57 were detected in paired uninvolved adjacent lung; approximately 28 were also among that lung's top 100.

The immunoSEQ Assay was used to sequence TCR beta CDR3 regions from DNA. The published analysis was carried out like this. To compute T cell density, TCR beta template counts were normalized to usable DNA, which was estimated by amplifying housekeeping genes. Richness was estimated with the preseqR package, extrapolating to 400,000 templates for PBMC samples and 120,000 templates for tissue samples. Clonality was defined as one minus Pielou's evenness. Tissue-enriched TCRs were identified by differential abundance testing using productive amino-acid clonotypes, minimum total count 5 and alpha 0.1. Repertoire overlap between compartments was quantified with the Jaccard Index and Morisita Overlap Index. GLIPH grouped TCR beta CDR3s together with public tetramer-defined viral CDR3s, and a viral motif had to include at least three viral sequences and show V-gene enrichment. This is the immuneACCESS table as TCRdb keeps it, with only in-frame sequences that have V and J called. A part of the clones is gone; compared with another copy, unresolved V genes explain less than half, and the rest is unexplained. V and J calls and clone size are given by that table; D and trimming were obtained from the DNA. This sample has approximately 2,500 clones in its table, and less than 25% of those were observed once. The top ten clonotypes cover around 8% of the sample.

The input for sequencing was lung tumor tissue, taken before any cancer treatment. The TCR comes from a male donor at least 60 years old with stage III squamous cell lung carcinoma. The rearranged chain carries TRBV7-4 and TRBJ1-1; the D gene cannot be named for sure. The DNA sequence is as follows: TGTGCCAGCAGCTTAGGGGATAGCACTGAAGCTTTCTTT. This codes for CASSLGDSTEAFF.